The sequence of this T cell receptor (beta chain) was determined in a study of shared clonotypes between healthy human individuals. Findings and caveats of the study: Compared with clonotypes that all four donors shared, non-shared clonotypes had lower generation probabilities. The diversity represented, both genetic and in exposure history, was limited by few donors.

Deep level was the assay's run setting. Generated by immunoSEQ multiplex PCR, the TCRdb table keeps only in-frame clones and is missing some. This sample has some 2,000,000 clones, with under 97% found just once. Per the germline V gene, CDR1 is SGHVS and CDR2 is FQNEAQ. The CDR3 has 15 amino acids. Trimming stripped 0 bases from V and 0 bases from J, with 7 bases between. About this clone itself: The antigen is undetermined.

Source material: naive CD4+ T cells sorted from blood. Subset indicated: CD45RA+ positively selected. The chain couples TRBV7-8 to TRBJ2-3; D is unresolved. This receptor was obtained from a man aged 18 to 35 in good health. The CDR3 coding sequence is TGTGCCAGCAGCTTAGCGGAGCGCAGCACAGATACGCAGTATTTT. It translates to CASSLAERSTDTQYF.